These 12 T cell receptor beta chains originate from one sample sequenced in a study of CD8 T cells in ankylosing spondylitis. General study results and limits: A TCR beta motif of 8 or 9 highly homologous variants appeared characteristic of ankylosing spondylitis blood.

For these TCRs, the target antigens are not known. Via MiXCR, TCRdb re-called the 5' RACE reads, giving one row per CDR3 protein. The sample has fewer than 500,000 distinct CDR3 sequences, about 25% seen once. Sample: blood, either unsorted or a sorted T cell fraction (not recorded which). These TCRs come from a male donor with ankylosing spondylitis.

CDR3 amino acids: CASSLPSYNEQFF. CDR3 bases: TGTGCCAGCAGCTTACCCTCCTACAATGAGCAGTTCTTC. The rearrangement uses TRBV7-2 and TRBJ2-1; unclear D gene. The germline CDR1 and CDR2 sequences are SGHTA and FQGNSA. The length of the CDR3 is 13 residues. V was clipped by 2 bases and J by 0 bases, with 2 bases between them.

V usage is TRBV7-6 and J usage is TRBJ2-1; D perhaps matches TRBD2 (6 bases). The length of the CDR3 is 16 residues. Germline CDR1 reads SGHVS; CDR2 reads FNYEAQ. Trimming stripped 1 base from V and 2 bases from J, with 12 bases between. The CDR3 DNA sequence: TGTGCCAGCAGCTTAGTCGGGCGCGGGGCCTACAATGAGCAGTTCTTC. This translates into CASSLVGRGAYNEQFF. The full variable domain, with the rest looked up from reference TRBV7-6 and TRBJ2-1, is GAGVSQSPRYKVTKRGQDVALRCDPISGHVSLYWYRQALGQGPEFLTYFNYEAQQDKSGLPNDRFSAERPEGSISTLTIQRTEQRDSAMYRCASSLVGRGAYNEQFFGPGTRLTVL.

This chain links TRBV6-5 with TRBJ1-1; 9 bases match TRBD1. The CDR3 consists of 14 residues. From germline, CDR1 is MNHEY and CDR2 SVGAGI. V was pared by 7 bases and J by 3 bases, with 6 bases of the junction left unmatched. The chain's CDR3 is CASITGGDDTEAFF. As DNA, the CDR3 is TGTGCCAGCATTACAGGGGGCGACGACACTGAAGCTTTCTTT.

This clonotype was observed a handful of times. V gene TRBV12-3 or TRBV12-4 combines with J gene TRBJ2-7; D ambiguous. The germline V and J ends were trimmed by 4 bases and 6 bases, with 10 bases remaining between them. This CDR3 has 12 residues. For the CDR3, the DNA is TGTGCCAGCAGTTCTAACGTCGGCGAGCAGTACGTC. Protein sequence: CASSSNVGEQYV.

The chain uses TRBV20-1 and TRBJ1-5; 8 nucleotides align to TRBD1. Trimming at V came to 3 bases and at J to 2 bases, leaving 15 bases not matched to a gene. CDR1 DFQATT and CDR2 SNEGSKA come from the germline V gene (reference sequence). The CDR3 is made up of 18 amino acids. The CDR3 reads CSARPMGQAAWGNQPQHF. CDR3 in DNA: TGCAGTGCTAGGCCGATGGGACAGGCGGCTTGGGGCAATCAGCCCCAGCATTTT.

The chain recombines TRBV27 with TRBJ1-4; 7 bases map to TRBD1. V shed 5 bases and J 7 bases; nucleotides not matched to a gene: 10. Germline CDR1 is MNHEY and CDR2 is SMNVEV (reference sequence). The CDR3 runs 15 residues. The CDR3 DNA sequence: TGTGCCAGCAGTCCCGGGACAGCCGGGGGTGAAAAACTGTTTTTT. Translation: CASSPGTAGGEKLFF.

This clonotype was picked up a small number of times. V gene TRBV19 combines with J gene TRBJ1-1; 7 bases align to TRBD1. V was clipped by 4 bases and J by 3 bases; unmatched bases: 5. This CDR3 contains 14 residues. Per germline, CDR1 LNHDA and CDR2 SQIVND (reference sequence). The CDR3 region is CASSKTGLDTEAFF. The CDR3, as DNA: TGTGCCAGTAGTAAGACAGGGTTGGACACTGAAGCTTTCTTT.

The sample holds a few counts of this clonotype. This sequence joins TRBV7-9 and TRBJ2-3; 7 bases map to TRBD2. J lost 3 bases, V lost 5 bases, and 8 bases had no gene match. Germline CDR1 SEHNR, CDR2 FQNEAQ (reference sequence). The CDR3 has 15 residues. The CDR3 DNA reads TGTGCCAGCAGCCCTGCGGGGCGGGAGACAGATACGCAGTATTTT. It specifies CASSPAGRETDTQYF.

This chain links TRBV29-1 with TRBJ1-2; no firm D call. The CDR3 extends over 13 amino acids. V lost 7 bases to trimming and J lost 6 bases, with 18 bases between them. Germline lookup yields CDR1 SQVTM and CDR2 ANQGSEA. Written as DNA, the CDR3 is TGCAGCGCCCTGTTATTTGGGGTGGATGGCTACACCTTC. The encoded protein is CSALLFGVDGYTF.

The CDR3 loop reads CASSLEGFTSPLHF. CDR3 bases: TGCGCCAGCAGCTTGGAAGGGTTTACTTCACCCCTCCACTTT. The chain has TRBV5-1 and TRBJ1-6; D unclear. The germline gives CDR1 SGHRS, CDR2 YFSETQ. This CDR3 is built from 14 residues. V was trimmed by 0 bases and J by 9 bases, leaving 10 bases between them.

J is TRBJ2-3 and V is TRBV5-1; no firm D call. The V gene lost 6 bases and the J gene lost 4 bases, with 15 bases spanning the gap. This CDR3 is built from 14 residues. CDR1 and CDR2 (germline): SGHRS, YFSETQ. CDR3 DNA: TGCGCCAGCACCCTAACCCAAGGCTCAGATACGCAGTATTTT. Its protein product is CASTLTQGSDTQYF.

This clonotype has just a few counts. The V call is TRBV7-6, the J call TRBJ2-7; D not certain. CDR1 is SGHVS, CDR2 FNYEAQ, per germline. This CDR3 is built from 15 residues. Trimming removed 5 bases at V and 4 bases at J, with 18 bases between. CDR3 loop: CASSLPPDNEYEQYF. The CDR3 DNA reads TGTGCCAGCAGCCTTCCTCCTGATAACGAGTACGAGCAGTACTTC.